The T cell receptor beta chain under discussion was sequenced for a study of cytomegalovirus exposure and HLA in healthy donors. Study context: An earlier analysis identified 95 million to 120 million unique TCR beta sequences in about 200 million T cells.

With respect to this clone: Antigen specificity is unknown.

Germline V lookup: CDR1 MDHEN, CDR2 SYDVKM. V was pared by 2 bases and J by 5 bases, with 6 bases of the junction left unmatched. CDR3 length: 15 residues. The primer mix had 60 Vbeta and 13 Jbeta primers. Libraries were prepared by immunoSEQ multiplex PCR; TCRdb keeps only in-frame clonotypes and omits some of them. The sample has about 130,000 clones, 75% to 85% seen once; the top ten hold 1%. General observations from the study: The authors enumerated roughly 180 TCR beta chains as linked to cytomegalovirus. Earlier analysis yielded a pattern in which most TCR beta V segments were productive about 90% or about 30% of the time.

The chain uses TRBV28 and TRBJ2-3, with 8 positions matching TRBD2. The sample was PBMCs. The sequence was collected from a man aged 35-49 years in good health and CMV-seronegative. CDR3 sequence (DNA): TGTGCCAGCAGTTTAATTGCGGGAGGTCAAGATACGCAGTATTTT. Residues: CASSLIAGGQDTQYF.